This TCR beta chain was documented in a study of T cell responses to AZD1222 COVID-19 vaccine. Sequencing was performed with immunoSEQ multiplex PCR; in TCRdb, only in-frame clones are kept and a portion is missing. The data hold around 99,000 clones, with more than 80% observed a single time. V shed 7 bases and J shed 3 bases, with 19 bases lying between them. Germline CDR1 and CDR2: LNHDA and SQIVND (reference sequence). CDR3 size: 16 residues. The sequences come from peripheral blood, collected on day 0 of AZD1222 vaccination. This clonotype was sampled from an adult in good health. The V and J genes are TRBV19 and TRBJ1-3; TRBD1 might be the D (5 bases). The CDR3 reads CASTPSAGQGGNTIYF. The DNA for the CDR3 is TGTGCCAGTACCCCTTCGGCTGGGCAGGGTGGAAACACCATATATTTT.